One and the same sample provided the 25 T cell receptor beta chains below, sequenced in a study of blood T cell repertoires in COVID-19. Sequencing used immunoSEQ multiplex PCR; TCRdb keeps in-frame clones, though not all of them. The data contain 300,000 to 400,000 clones, 80% to 90% of them singletons. The sequencing input was peripheral blood. These receptor sequences come from a woman in her forties or fifties with COVID-19, enrolled during active disease.

This chain links TRBV6-5 with TRBJ1-5; D remains unclear. Germline CDR1 and CDR2: MNHEY and SVGAGI. The CDR3 runs 13 residues. V was trimmed by 6 bases and J by 0 bases, leaving 6 bases between them. CDR3 DNA sequence: TGTGCCAGCAGCGGAGATAGCAATCAGCCCCAGCATTTT. Encoded protein: CASSGDSNQPQHF.

In its sample, this clone was seen once. This rearrangement joins TRBV11-3 to TRBJ1-1; 8 positions match TRBD1. V lost 3 bases and J lost 7; bases outside the gene matches: 10. The CDR3 loop spans 15 amino acids. Germline CDR1 is SGHNT and CDR2 is YENEEA. This CDR3 reads CASSFRQGREGEAFF. Written as DNA, the CDR3 is TGTGCCAGCAGCTTCCGACAGGGGAGAGAGGGTGAAGCTTTCTTT.

This chain joins TRBV10-3 and TRBJ1-1; D remains ambiguous. The CDR3 totals 15 residues. Trimming took 3 bases from V and 1 from J, leaving 12 bases between them. Germline CDR1 ENHRY, CDR2 SYGVKD. In nucleotides, the CDR3 is TGTGCCATCAGTGAAGACGGCAGGTCGAACACTGAAGCTTTCTTT. As protein: CAISEDGRSNTEAFF.

The V call is TRBV27, the J call TRBJ2-5, with 9 nucleotides matching TRBD2. Losses at the gene ends were 4 bases for V and 2 bases for J; bases not matched to a gene: 5. CDR1 and CDR2 from the germline V gene are MNHEY and SMNVEV (reference sequence). CDR3 length: 15 residues. The CDR3 DNA sequence: TGTGCCAGCAGTTCCGGGACTAGCAGGCAAGAGACCCAGTACTTC. It yields the protein CASSSGTSRQETQYF.

This chain joins TRBV11-2 and TRBJ2-3; 10 bases align to TRBD2. Germline trimming cut 5 bases from V and 5 bases from J; bases unmatched to any gene: 4. The germline gives CDR1 SGHAT, CDR2 FQNNGV. The CDR3 extends over 14 amino acids. CDR3 coding DNA: TGTGCCAGCAGCCTAGCGGGAGTAGAAGATACGCAGTATTTT. The encoded protein is CASSLAGVEDTQYF.

This clone was seen a handful of times. The V call is TRBV11-2, the J call TRBJ2-2; D not certain. Germline loops: CDR1 SGHAT, CDR2 FQNNGV. V gave up 8 bases and J gave up 2 bases, with 15 bases separating them. CDR3 length: 15 amino acids. The CDR3 coding sequence is TGTGCCAGCGCATCACAGTCTATCAACACCGGGGAGCTGTTTTTT. Translating it yields CASASQSINTGELFF. Complete variable domain (other parts from reference TRBV11-2 and TRBJ2-2): EAGVAQSPRYKIIEKRQSVAFWCNPISGHATLYWYQQILGQGPKLLIQFQNNGVVDDSQLPKDRFSAERLKGVDSTLKIQPAKLEDSAVYLCASASQSINTGELFFGEGSRLTVL.

This chain links TRBV6-5 with TRBJ1-2; 7 bases match TRBD1. The ends lost 7 bases at V and 4 bases at J; junction bases unmatched: 6. The CDR3 contains 13 residues. From germline, CDR1 is MNHEY and CDR2 SVGAGI. CDR3 sequence reads: CASTGQRFYGYTF. CDR3 nucleotide sequence: TGTGCCAGCACGGGACAGCGATTCTATGGCTACACCTTC.

V gene TRBV5-1 combines with J gene TRBJ2-5; 9 nucleotides match TRBD1. J was trimmed by 5 bases and V by 0 bases; bases with no gene match: 5. In germline, CDR1 is SGHRS, CDR2 YFSETQ. The CDR3 is 15 amino acids. The chain's CDR3 is CASSLGGQGLETQYF. In DNA form, the CDR3 reads TGCGCCAGCAGCTTGGGGGGACAGGGCTTGGAGACCCAGTACTTC.

The rearrangement uses TRBV9 and TRBJ1-3; D gene uncertain. Trimming took off 4 bases at V and 2 bases at J, with 13 bases between the two ends. The CDR3 loop spans 15 amino acids. In germline, CDR1 is SGDLS, CDR2 YYNGEE. CDR3 DNA sequence: TGTGCCAGCAGCCCCAGGAGGCCTACTGGAAACACCATATATTTT. Its translation is CASSPRRPTGNTIYF.

The J gene is TRBJ2-1, the V gene TRBV7-2, with D possibly TRBD1 on 7 matching bases. The CDR3 loop spans 16 amino acids. The V and J ends lost 5 bases and 6 bases respectively, with 20 bases between them. Germline V lookup: CDR1 SGHTA, CDR2 FQGNSA. The CDR3 loop is CASSPWGTAGGNEQFF. The CDR3 nucleotides are TGTGCCAGCAGCCCCTGGGGGACAGCCGGGGGCAATGAGCAGTTCTTC.

The chain employs TRBV20-1 and TRBJ2-3, with D unresolved. The CDR3 sequence is 14 residues long. Germline-derived CDR1 and CDR2 are DFQATT and SNEGSKA (reference sequence). V shed 3 bases and J shed 2 bases, with 12 bases lying between them. The CDR3 nucleotides are TGCAGTGCTAGTCAGCGAGCCCACACAGATACGCAGTATTTT. Amino acid sequence: CSASQRAHTDTQYF.

CDR3 loop: CASRLTGLNEQFF. In DNA form, the CDR3 reads TGTGCCAGCAGATTGACAGGGTTAAATGAGCAGTTCTTC. V gene TRBV27 combines with J gene TRBJ2-1; TRBD1 matches 7 bases. Trimming cost V 6 bases and J 7 bases; bases outside gene matches: 6. This CDR3 region has 13 residues. The germline gives CDR1 MNHEY, CDR2 SMNVEV (reference sequence).

This clone was detected only once. The rearrangement joins TRBV10-2 to TRBJ2-7; the match to TRBD1 covers 8 bases. The CDR3 is 14 residues long. The germline V gene encodes CDR1 WSHSY and CDR2 SAAADI. V lost 5 bases, J lost 4 bases, and 7 bases stayed unmatched. CDR3 DNA: TGCGCCAGCAGTCTTCGACAGGGGTCATACGAGCAGTACTTC. It translates to CASSLRQGSYEQYF.

This clone is a singleton in its sample. For the CDR3, the DNA is TGTGCCAGCAGCTTGGGGACTAGCGGATCCTACGAGCAGTACTTC. Amino acids: CASSLGTSGSYEQYF. J is TRBJ2-7 and V is TRBV5-8; 10 nucleotides match TRBD2. The CDR3 length is 15 residues. CDR1 is SGHTS and CDR2 is YDEGEE in the germline V gene. V dropped 0 bases and J dropped 1; count of bases not matched to a gene: 1.

This chain connects TRBV6-1 to TRBJ2-5; 16 nucleotides align to TRBD2. The CDR3 extends over 18 amino acids. In germline, CDR1 is MNHNS, CDR2 SASEGT. J gave up 5 bases and V 1 base, and 7 bases lay outside the gene matches. CDR3 bases: TGTGCCAGCAGTGAAGGGGTGTGGGGACTAGCGGGAGGGGAGACCCAGTACTTC. Translated, it gives CASSEGVWGLAGGETQYF.

V gene TRBV24-1 combines with J gene TRBJ2-3; 14 positions agree with TRBD2. The germline CDR1 and CDR2 sequences are KGHDR and SFDVKD. CDR3 length: 14 residues. The junction had 5 bases not matched to a gene; V was cut back by 9 bases and J by 7 bases. CDR3 nucleotides: TGTGCCACCGGGACTAGCGGGAGCGGAAATACGCAGTATTTT. Translated: CATGTSGSGNTQYF.

This clone was detected a few times. V is TRBV30 and J is TRBJ2-1; TRBD1 aligns across 10 bases. From germline, CDR1 is GTSNPN and CDR2 SVGIG (reference sequence). The CDR3 covers 16 residues. V lost 3 bases and J lost 7; bases outside the gene matches: 12. The CDR3 is CAWRGGGTGVGNEQFF. The CDR3 nucleotides are TGTGCCTGGAGGGGAGGAGGGACAGGGGTAGGAAATGAGCAGTTCTTC.

V gene TRBV6-4 combines with J gene TRBJ1-1; possible D gene TRBD1, 6 bases. Germline CDR1 is MRHNA and CDR2 is SNTAGT. The V end lost 2 bases, the J end lost 11 bases, and 18 bases lay between the germline ends. This CDR3 is built from 14 residues. The CDR3 region is CASSDAEPTGIAFF. The CDR3 DNA reads TGTGCCAGCAGTGACGCAGAACCCACAGGGATTGCTTTCTTT.

The chain carries TRBV7-9 and TRBJ2-3; weak D call: TRBD1 (5 bases). Germline CDR1 is SEHNR and CDR2 is FQNEAQ (reference sequence). The CDR3 runs to 14 residues. V was trimmed by 3 bases and J by 3 bases, leaving 10 bases between them. The CDR3 loop is CASSFQGLTDTQYF. CDR3 bases: TGTGCCAGCAGCTTCCAGGGATTAACAGATACGCAGTATTTT.

This chain joins TRBV19 and TRBJ2-7; TRBD1 matches 7 bases. V was clipped by 7 bases and J by 3 bases; unmatched bases: 0. The CDR3 loop spans 11 amino acids. The germline V gene encodes CDR1 LNHDA and CDR2 SQIVND (reference sequence). CDR3 sequence (DNA): TGTGCCAGTACAGGGGGCTACGAGCAGTACTTC. This gives the protein CASTGGYEQYF.

This clone occurred a few times. The chain is built from TRBV2 and TRBJ1-6; tentative D call: TRBD1 (5 bases). V lost 6 bases, J lost 1 base, and 13 bases lay in between. Germline V lookup: CDR1 SNHLY, CDR2 FYNNEI. The CDR3 sequence is 16 residues long. CDR3 coding DNA: TGTGCCAGCAGGGACCCAGGGAAGTCCTATAATTCACCCCTCCACTTT. Residues: CASRDPGKSYNSPLHF. Looking up the rest from reference TRBV2 and TRBJ1-6 gives the full variable domain: EPEVTQTPSHQVTQMGQEVILRCVPISNHLYFYWYRQILGQKVEFLVSFYNNEISEKSEIFDDQFSVERPDGSNFTLKIRSTKLEDSAMYFCASRDPGKSYNSPLHFGNGTRLTVT.

The chain is built from TRBV2 and TRBJ1-1; D may be TRBD1 (5 bases). The length of the CDR3 is 13 residues. V shed 6 bases and J shed 2 bases, with 10 bases lying between them. Germline V lookup: CDR1 SNHLY, CDR2 FYNNEI. CDR3 sequence (DNA): TGTGCCAGCAGAGTCGACAGCAACACTGAAGCTTTCTTT. It encodes CASRVDSNTEAFF.

This sequence joins TRBV24-1 and TRBJ2-5, with 13 positions matching TRBD2. The CDR3 contains 15 residues. The V segment lost 3 bases and the J segment 3 bases; nucleotides outside the gene matches: 0. In germline, CDR1 is KGHDR, CDR2 SFDVKD. The CDR3 protein is CATSDGTSGKETQYF. CDR3 in DNA: TGTGCCACCAGTGATGGGACTAGCGGGAAAGAGACCCAGTACTTC.

The genes are TRBV5-6 and TRBJ1-2; 8 bases are a match to TRBD1. Germline V gives CDR1 SGHDT, CDR2 YYEEEE. Unmatched junction bases numbered 10, after V lost 5 bases and J lost 1 base. The CDR3 is 16 residues long. CDR3 residues: CASSPVTGQGNYGYTF. The CDR3 region has the DNA TGTGCCAGCAGTCCCGTAACCGGACAGGGTAACTATGGCTACACCTTC.

This chain connects TRBV2 to TRBJ2-2; a possible D gene is TRBD2 (5 bases). V dropped 7 bases and J dropped 7 bases, with 25 bases sitting between them. Germline lookup yields CDR1 SNHLY and CDR2 FYNNEI. CDR3 length equals 17 residues. CDR3 sequence: CASKLEMGGRSGGELFF. In DNA form, the CDR3 reads TGTGCCAGCAAATTGGAGATGGGCGGGCGGTCCGGCGGGGAGCTGTTTTTT.